The clone carrying this T cell receptor (beta chain) has ten or more counts. The antigen is unknown. This sample is part of a study of Graves' ophthalmopathy and Graves' hyperthyroidism. Across the study: Calling hyperthyroidism stable required that no ophthalmopathy show up within 18 months of follow-up.

Study-level results: Most thyroid-expanded clonotypes exceeding 0.001 frequency were also found in blood.

RNA transcripts provided the template for amplifying TCR beta CDR3 regions. An initial RT-PCR round employing HTBI primers preceded a second-round multiplex PCR. MiXCR, applied by TCRdb to the multiplex PCR reads, yields one record per CDR3 protein. The table lists over a million distinct CDR3 sequences, approximately 35% of them singletons. The CDR3 sequence is 17 residues long. Germline lookup yields CDR1 SGHVS and CDR2 FQNEAQ. Between the trimmed V and J ends, which lost 1 base and 6 bases, there was a span of 16 bases. The genes are TRBV7-8 and TRBJ1-6, with D possibly being TRBD1 (6 bases). Sequenced sample: peripheral blood or thyroid tissue (not recorded which). This sequence originates from an adult man with Graves' hyperthyroidism. DNA of the CDR3: TGTGCCAGCAGCTTAGTTCTCCAGGACAGATTTAATTCACCCCTCCACTTT. Translation: CASSLVLQDRFNSPLHF. The full variable domain, with the rest looked up from reference TRBV7-8 and TRBJ1-6, is GAGVSQSPRYKVAKRGQDVALRCDPISGHVSLFWYQQALGQGPEFLTYFQNEAQLDKSGLPSDRFFAERPEGSVSTLKIQRTQQEDSAVYLCASSLVLQDRFNSPLHFGNGTRLTVT.